The 26 T cell receptor beta chains reported below all come from one sample, sequenced in a study of blood T cells in healthy people across ages (dated by TCRdb to between 2014 and 2017). The library was generated by 5' RACE. Instrument used: Illumina HiSeq 2500. The second PCR ran for about 6 to 12 cycles and used a J-beta primer mix along with a sample-barcoded 5' primer. TCRdb's own reprocessing of the public reads used fastp at Q25 and MiXCR and kept productive beta chains. Each record represents a unique CDR3 protein, reported with the most common genes and DNA among its rows. Counted in this sample were some 670,000 distinct CDR3 sequences; 52% of them appeared once. Jointly, the top ten make up roughly 14% of the sample. Specimen: blood. These receptors all come from a woman over 75 in good health.

This chain connects TRBV18 to TRBJ2-3; D not certain. Germline V gives CDR1 KGHSH, CDR2 LQKENI. The V end lost 6 bases, the J end lost 2 bases, and 15 bases lay between the germline ends. This CDR3 has 15 residues. The CDR3 loop is CASSEERHPTDTQYF. The CDR3 DNA sequence: TGTGCCAGCTCTGAGGAGCGCCACCCCACAGATACGCAGTATTTT.

This clonotype showed up many times. V gene TRBV29-1 combines with J gene TRBJ2-7; 10 nucleotides line up with TRBD1. CDR1 SQVTM and CDR2 ANQGSEA come from the germline V gene. This CDR3 region has 12 residues. The J segment lost 6 bases and the V segment lost 6 bases, leaving 5 bases of the junction unmatched. CDR3 sequence (DNA): TGCAGCGTCCTATGGACAGGGGGCGAGCAGTACTTC. This encodes CSVLWTGGEQYF.

This chain connects TRBV6-1 to TRBJ2-3; D might be TRBD2 (6 bases). The germline gives CDR1 MNHNS, CDR2 SASEGT. The CDR3 is 15 residues long. Trimming cost V 9 bases and J 5 bases, with 21 bases left between them. In DNA form, the CDR3 reads TGTGCCAGTGGTTGGCGGGGCAGGGCTGAAGATACGCAGTATTTT. It is translated as CASGWRGRAEDTQYF.

This clonotype has at least ten counts. The chain combines TRBV12-3 or TRBV12-4 with TRBJ2-3, with 7 positions matching TRBD2. The J segment lost 2 bases and the V segment lost 3 bases, leaving 2 bases of the junction unmatched. The CDR3 covers 14 residues. CDR3 amino acids: CASSFGGITDTQYF. The DNA of the CDR3 is TGTGCCAGCAGTTTCGGGGGGATCACAGATACGCAGTATTTT.

V gene TRBV3-1 combines with J gene TRBJ2-3; 8 bases agree with TRBD1. The CDR3 extends over 16 amino acids. Germline values: CDR1 LGHDT, CDR2 YNNKEL (reference sequence). The V gene end was trimmed by 4 bases and the J gene end by 6 bases; junction bases not matched to a gene: 12. The CDR3 bases are TGTGCCAGCAGCCTACAAATGACAGGGGCGGCGGATACGCAGTATTTT. Protein product: CASSLQMTGAADTQYF.

Turning to this clonotype: At one of its ends the junction is not consistent with the germline gene, which may arise from a read error. V is TRBV7-9 and J is TRBJ2-3, with 7 nucleotides matching TRBD1. Germline V gene sequence: CDR1 SEHNR, CDR2 FQNEAQ (reference sequence). The CDR3 has 13 residues. CDR3 amino acids: CASSLEGTDTRYF. The CDR3 DNA reads TGTGCCAGCAGCTTAGAGGGGACAGATACGCGGTATTTT.

The chain has TRBV20-1 and TRBJ2-5, with D maybe TRBD1 (5 bases). Germline CDR1 is DFQATT and CDR2 is SNEGSKA (reference sequence). Trimming stripped 6 bases from V and 5 bases from J, with 13 bases between. The CDR3 length is 12 residues. The CDR3 DNA reads TGCAGTGCCCCACAGGTAGTGGAGACCCAGTACTTC. This translates into CSAPQVVETQYF.

J is TRBJ2-7 and V is TRBV5-4; TRBD2 agrees at 7 bases. From germline, CDR1 is SGHNT and CDR2 YYREEE (reference sequence). The V gene end was trimmed by 2 bases and the J gene end by 5 bases; junction bases not matched to a gene: 7. This CDR3 contains 14 residues. The CDR3 is CASSFSTSRNEQYF. DNA for the CDR3: TGTGCCAGCAGCTTCTCGACTAGCAGGAACGAGCAGTACTTC.

This clonotype was seen many times. V is TRBV4-1 and J is TRBJ2-1, with D unclear. The V gene's germline CDR1 is MGHRA and CDR2 YSYEKL. The CDR3 has 15 amino acids. Trimming took off 0 bases at V and 2 bases at J, with 8 bases between the two ends. This chain's CDR3 is CASSQDLGPYNEQFF. The CDR3, as DNA: TGCGCCAGCAGCCAAGATTTGGGTCCCTACAATGAGCAGTTCTTC.

This clonotype was recorded a few times. The rearrangement uses TRBV4-2 and TRBJ2-5; a possible D gene is TRBD2 (5 bases). Trimming stripped 2 bases from V and 2 bases from J, with 24 bases between. The CDR3 spans 19 residues. Looked up from germline, CDR1 is LGHNA and CDR2 is YNFKEQ. The CDR3 spells CASSQPRDRYGRGQETQYF. The CDR3 nucleotides are TGTGCCAGCAGCCAACCAAGGGATCGGTACGGACGGGGTCAAGAGACCCAGTACTTC.

Comments on this clonotype: This may be a read error, as it is one base from a much larger clone. This chain joins TRBV28 and TRBJ2-1; D is ambiguous. Germline V gives CDR1 MDHEN, CDR2 SYDVKM. Trimming cost V 6 bases and J 10 bases, with 19 bases left between them. The CDR3 has 14 residues. CDR3 DNA sequence: TGTGCCAGCAGCCTCCGCCTAGGTCCCTACGAGCAGTTCTTC. Its protein product is CASSLRLGPYEQFF.

The V call is TRBV24-1, the J call TRBJ2-3, with no clear D. CDR1 is KGHDR, CDR2 SFDVKD, per germline. The CDR3 sequence is 12 residues long. V was clipped by 2 bases and J by 4 bases, with 3 bases between them. The CDR3 nucleotides read TGTGCCACCAGTGATTCATCAGATACGCAGTATTTT. Its protein is CATSDSSDTQYF.

The chain employs TRBV11-3 and TRBJ2-1; D unresolved. V dropped 3 bases and J dropped 7 bases, with 10 bases sitting between them. This CDR3 has 13 residues. Germline CDR1 reads SGHNT; CDR2 reads YENEEA. The CDR3 nucleotides read TGTGCCAGCAGCTTCCCTATTGGGAATGAGCAGTTCTTC. This sequence encodes CASSFPIGNEQFF.

The J gene is TRBJ2-3, the V gene TRBV2, with 8 bases matching TRBD1. Per germline, CDR1 SNHLY and CDR2 FYNNEI. The CDR3 length is 11 residues. Trimming removed 7 bases from V and 11 bases from J; junction bases left unmatched: 5. In nucleotides, the CDR3 is TGTGCCAGCACTGGACAGGGCAAGCAGTATTTT. This gives the protein CASTGQGKQYF. Variable domain in full (rest from reference TRBV2 and TRBJ2-3): EPEVTQTPSHQVTQMGQEVILRCVPISNHLYFYWYRQILGQKVEFLVSFYNNEISEKSEIFDDQFSVERPDGSNFTLKIRSTKLEDSAMYFCASTGQGKQYFGPGTRLTVL.

This clonotype has only one observation. V usage is TRBV12-3 or TRBV12-4 and J usage is TRBJ2-3; tentative D call: TRBD1 (6 bases). V lost 7 bases and J 2 bases, leaving 13 bases between the germline ends. The CDR3 has 14 amino acids. CDR3 amino acids: CASTTQGNTDTQYF. CDR3 DNA: TGTGCCAGCACCACACAGGGTAACACAGATACGCAGTATTTT.

This clonotype was picked up many times. This chain uses TRBV29-1 with TRBJ2-3; no clear D gene. CDR3 length: 10 amino acids. Germline V lookup: CDR1 SQVTM, CDR2 ANQGSEA. V was clipped by 8 bases and J by 1 base, with 4 bases between them. The CDR3 protein is CSSRTDTQYF. The CDR3 bases are TGCAGCTCACGCACAGATACGCAGTATTTT.

The rearrangement links TRBV28 to TRBJ2-3, with 9 bases that match TRBD2. Trimming took 8 bases from V and 2 from J; bases not matched to a gene: 8. Germline values: CDR1 MDHEN, CDR2 SYDVKM. The CDR3 sequence is 15 residues long. This CDR3 is CASYRAGGVTDTQYF. CDR3 coding DNA: TGTGCCAGCTACCGAGCGGGAGGTGTCACAGATACGCAGTATTTT.

This clonotype has only one observation. V is TRBV29-1 and J is TRBJ2-1; D gene uncertain. The CDR3 length is 8 residues. Germline CDR1 reads SQVTM; CDR2 reads ANQGSEA. The CDR3 DNA follows: TGCAGTGGCGGTGAGCAGTTCTTC. Translation: CSGGEQFF.

The J gene is TRBJ1-5, the V gene TRBV28; D not certain. Germline values: CDR1 MDHEN, CDR2 SYDVKM. The V end was cut by 3 bases, the J end by 0 bases, with 9 bases between. This CDR3 contains 15 residues. CDR3 sequence: CASSFLYSSNQPQHF. CDR3 DNA sequence: TGTGCCAGCAGTTTTCTCTACTCTAGCAATCAGCCCCAGCATTTT.

V and J are TRBV9 and TRBJ2-4, with D perhaps TRBD1 (7 bases). V was trimmed by 3 bases and J by 6 bases, leaving 19 bases between them. The length of the CDR3 is 16 residues. Germline-derived CDR1 and CDR2 are SGDLS and YYNGEE. This CDR3 reads CASSDRDSLGGNIQYF. For the CDR3, the DNA is TGTGCCAGCAGCGACCGGGACAGCCTGGGGGGAAACATTCAGTACTTC.

About this clonotype itself: A read error may be the cause here, since a much bigger clone is one base away. This chain connects TRBV7-9 to TRBJ2-1, with D tentatively TRBD1 (6 bases). The DNA end favors TRBJ2-7, so the J call may be wrong. The CDR3 totals 16 residues. Per the germline V gene, CDR1 is SEHNR and CDR2 is FQNEAQ (reference sequence). The CDR3 loop reads CASTPQRGNLYNEQYF. The CDR3, as DNA: TGTGCCAGCACCCCCCAAAGGGGGAATCTCTACAATGAGCAGTACTTC.

This clonotype was seen once. The chain uses TRBV7-2 and TRBJ2-5, with D unclear. The ends were cut back, 2 bases at V and 2 bases at J, with 15 bases in the middle. Germline V gives CDR1 SGHTA, CDR2 FQGNSA. CDR3 length: 16 residues. The CDR3 loop reads CASSLILGTYQETQYF. In DNA, the CDR3 is TGTGCCAGCAGCTTAATCCTAGGAACATATCAAGAGACCCAGTACTTC.

Concerning this clonotype: A much bigger clone sits one base away, suggesting this may be a read error. This rearrangement joins TRBV7-2 to TRBJ2-6, with D tentatively TRBD1 (6 bases). CDR1 and CDR2 (germline): SGHTA, FQGNSA. This CDR3 has 13 amino acids. V lost 10 bases, J lost 13 bases, and 20 bases lay in between. CDR3 sequence: CANRALNSCVLTF. The CDR3 DNA reads TGTGCCAACAGGGCCCTGAATTCTTGTGTCCTGACTTTC.

This clonotype was recorded once. The rearrangement uses TRBV7-2 and TRBJ2-5, with D perhaps TRBD2 (6 bases). V lost 5 bases and J lost 5, with 12 bases in between. CDR3 size: 13 residues. CDR1 SGHTA and CDR2 FQGNSA come from the germline V gene. Here the CDR3 DNA reads TGTGCCAGCAGCCCGACTAGTATGGAGACCCAGTACTTC. Translated: CASSPTSMETQYF.

The chain couples TRBV6-2 or TRBV6-3 to TRBJ2-1; D ambiguous. V lost 6 bases, J lost 10 bases, and 16 bases lay in between. The germline CDR1 and CDR2 sequences are MNHEY and SVGEGT. This CDR3 contains 13 residues. DNA of the CDR3: TGTGCCAGCAGCAAACAATCTGCCTACGAGCAGTTCTTC. Translated: CASSKQSAYEQFF.

At least ten counts were recorded for this clonotype. CDR3 sequence reads: CASKEGAGAGELFF. CDR3 DNA: TGCGCCAGCAAAGAGGGGGCAGGGGCCGGGGAGCTGTTTTTT. V usage is TRBV5-1 and J usage is TRBJ2-2; the match to TRBD1 covers 7 bases. With 6 bases clipped from V and 6 bases from J, the junction kept 8 bases outside the gene matches. The CDR3 contains 14 residues. Per the germline V gene, CDR1 is SGHRS and CDR2 is YFSETQ. Variable domain in full (rest from reference TRBV5-1 and TRBJ2-2): KAGVTQTPRYLIKTRGQQVTLSCSPISGHRSVSWYQQTPGQGLQFLFEYFSETQRNKGNFPGRFSGRQFSNSRSEMNVSTLELGDSALYLCASKEGAGAGELFFGEGSRLTVL.